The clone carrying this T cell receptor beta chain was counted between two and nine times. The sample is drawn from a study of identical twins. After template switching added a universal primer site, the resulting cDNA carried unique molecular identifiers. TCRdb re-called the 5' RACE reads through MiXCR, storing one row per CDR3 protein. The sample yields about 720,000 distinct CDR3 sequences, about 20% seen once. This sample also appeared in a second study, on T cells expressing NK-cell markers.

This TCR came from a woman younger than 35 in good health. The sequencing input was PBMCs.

This CDR3 reads CASSTGDSETQYF. DNA of the CDR3: TGCGCCAGCAGTACAGGGGATTCGGAGACCCAGTACTTC. V and J are TRBV10-1 and TRBJ2-5, with 7 positions matching TRBD1. The V gene's germline CDR1 is WNHNN and CDR2 SYGVQD (reference sequence). Trimming cost V 5 bases and J 5 bases; bases outside gene matches: 5. CDR3 length: 13 amino acids.